A selection of T cell receptor beta chains follows, all from one sample in a study of T-cell memory formation after mild COVID-19. TCRdb redid the calling of the 5' RACE reads with MiXCR, one entry per CDR3 protein. The sample yields 100,000 to 120,000 distinct CDR3 sequences, over 15% seen once. Input material: PBMCs or a T cell subset sorted from them (not recorded which). The receptors were gathered from a man aged 18 to 35 who had mild COVID-19 (a few samples of this study predate the infection). Cell type and time point are not known. Both conserved end residues are part of each CDR3. A D gene is named only where the DNA matches it firmly. Size is stated for part of the rows, as once, few or many counts, or as a class when the clone is expanded.

v_gene: TRBV5-6; j_gene: TRBJ2-2; abundance: few; d_gene: NA; CDR3aa: CASSLEGGYTGELFF; CDR3nt: TGTGCCAGCAGCTTGGAGGGGGGATACACCGGGGAGCTGTTTTTT
v_gene: TRBV7-2; j_gene: TRBJ2-3; abundance: few; d_gene: NA; CDR3aa: CASTHAGGTDTQYF; CDR3nt: TGTGCCAGCACGCACGCTGGGGGTACAGATACGCAGTATTTT
v_gene: TRBV10-1; j_gene: TRBJ1-2; abundance: few; d_gene: NA; CDR3aa: CARNIEKNYGYTF; CDR3nt: TGCGCCAGGAATATCGAGAAGAACTATGGCTACACCTTC
v_gene: TRBV2; j_gene: TRBJ2-7; abundance: few; d_gene: NA; CDR3aa: CASSQDIYEQYF; CDR3nt: TGTGCCAGCAGCCAAGACATCTACGAGCAGTACTTC
v_gene: TRBV5-1; j_gene: TRBJ1-1; abundance: NA; d_gene: TRBD1; CDR3aa: CASSSGQGQASTEAFF; CDR3nt: TGCGCCAGCAGCTCCGGACAGGGACAGGCGAGCACTGAAGCTTTCTTT
v_gene: TRBV7-2; j_gene: TRBJ1-2; abundance: few; d_gene: NA; CDR3aa: CASSLWDGNYGYTF; CDR3nt: TGTGCCAGCAGCCTCTGGGACGGTAACTATGGCTACACCTTC
v_gene: TRBV10-3; j_gene: TRBJ2-3; abundance: few; d_gene: NA; CDR3aa: CAIQAAMGRNTDTQYF; CDR3nt: TGTGCCATCCAGGCGGCGATGGGGCGAAACACAGATACGCAGTATTTT
v_gene: TRBV6-6; j_gene: TRBJ1-1; abundance: NA; d_gene: NA; CDR3aa: CASSYGGGNTEAFF; CDR3nt: TGTGCCAGCAGTTACGGAGGGGGGAACACTGAAGCTTTCTTT
v_gene: TRBV7-8; j_gene: TRBJ2-2; abundance: once; d_gene: NA; CDR3aa: CASSLETRAGELFF; CDR3nt: TGTGCCAGCAGCTTAGAAACCAGGGCCGGGGAGCTGTTTTTT
v_gene: TRBV7-3; j_gene: TRBJ1-5; abundance: NA; d_gene: NA; CDR3aa: CASSSGSGNQPQHF; CDR3nt: TGTGCCAGCAGCTCAGGGTCGGGCAATCAGCCCCAGCATTTT
v_gene: TRBV2; j_gene: TRBJ2-3; abundance: few; d_gene: TRBD1; CDR3aa: CASPRQGQDTQYF; CDR3nt: TGTGCCAGCCCAAGACAGGGTCAAGATACGCAGTATTTT
v_gene: TRBV4-3; j_gene: TRBJ2-2; abundance: NA; d_gene: TRBD1; CDR3aa: CASSQRPGTGIGELFF; CDR3nt: TGCGCCAGCAGCCAGCGGCCCGGGACAGGGATCGGGGAGCTGTTTTTT
v_gene: TRBV19; j_gene: TRBJ1-1; abundance: NA; d_gene: NA; CDR3aa: CASTTQGRGRGTEAFF; CDR3nt: TGTGCCAGTACCACCCAAGGGAGGGGTCGAGGAACTGAAGCTTTCTTT
v_gene: TRBV7-3; j_gene: TRBJ2-6; abundance: few; d_gene: NA; CDR3aa: CASSLQGPGANVLTF; CDR3nt: TGTGCCAGCAGCCTCCAGGGCCCTGGGGCCAACGTCCTGACTTTC
v_gene: TRBV3-1; j_gene: TRBJ2-7; abundance: NA; d_gene: NA; CDR3aa: CASNPSTGRGEQYF; CDR3nt: TGTGCCAGCAACCCCTCGACAGGGAGGGGCGAGCAGTACTTC
v_gene: TRBV25-1; j_gene: TRBJ1-2; abundance: few; d_gene: TRBD1; CDR3aa: CAIPSPGQACGYGYTF; CDR3nt: TGTGCCATCCCCTCTCCGGGACAGGCATGCGGTTATGGCTACACCTTC
v_gene: TRBV18; j_gene: TRBJ1-5; abundance: few; d_gene: NA; CDR3aa: CASSPETGPNQPQHF; CDR3nt: TGTGCCAGCTCACCCGAAACAGGCCCCAATCAGCCCCAGCATTTT
v_gene: TRBV24-1; j_gene: TRBJ2-2; abundance: NA; d_gene: NA; CDR3aa: CATSGLKAGTGELFF; CDR3nt: TGTGCCACCAGTGGGCTGAAGGCGGGGACGGGGGAGCTGTTTTTT
v_gene: TRBV11-2; j_gene: TRBJ1-2; abundance: few; d_gene: NA; CDR3aa: CASSIPGAPYGYTF; CDR3nt: TGTGCCAGCAGCATCCCCGGGGCCCCCTATGGCTACACCTTC
v_gene: TRBV5-1; j_gene: TRBJ2-5; abundance: NA; d_gene: NA; CDR3aa: CASSFGAQGETQYF; CDR3nt: TGCGCCAGCAGCTTTGGGGCCCAAGGGGAGACCCAGTACTTC
v_gene: TRBV7-3; j_gene: TRBJ1-5; abundance: few; d_gene: NA; CDR3aa: CASSLTSFGSVHQPQHF; CDR3nt: TGTGCCAGCAGCTTAACCAGTTTTGGGTCGGTTCATCAGCCCCAGCATTTT
v_gene: TRBV6-5; j_gene: TRBJ1-6; abundance: NA; d_gene: NA; CDR3aa: CASMQGGLDSPLHF; CDR3nt: TGTGCCAGCATGCAGGGAGGGCTTGATTCACCCCTCCACTTT
v_gene: TRBV5-1; j_gene: TRBJ2-5; abundance: few; d_gene: TRBD2; CDR3aa: CASSVGSGGIQETQYF; CDR3nt: TGCGCCAGCAGCGTCGGTAGCGGGGGTATACAAGAGACCCAGTACTTC
v_gene: TRBV19; j_gene: TRBJ1-5; abundance: NA; d_gene: NA; CDR3aa: CASNAGIGVNQPQHF; CDR3nt: TGTGCCAGTAATGCGGGGATAGGGGTCAATCAGCCCCAGCATTTT
v_gene: TRBV5-1; j_gene: TRBJ2-5; abundance: NA; d_gene: NA; CDR3aa: CASRNPRTGGKETQYF; CDR3nt: TGCGCCAGCAGGAACCCACGGACAGGCGGGAAGGAGACCCAGTACTTC
v_gene: TRBV7-9; j_gene: TRBJ1-2; abundance: NA; d_gene: TRBD1; CDR3aa: CASSPVTGSYGYTF; CDR3nt: TGTGCCAGCAGCCCAGTGACAGGGAGTTATGGCTACACCTTC
v_gene: TRBV12-3/TRBV12-4; j_gene: TRBJ2-7; abundance: NA; d_gene: NA; CDR3aa: CASSLPARHEQYF; CDR3nt: TGTGCCAGCAGTTTACCAGCACGGCACGAGCAGTACTTC
v_gene: TRBV3-1; j_gene: TRBJ2-5; abundance: many; d_gene: TRBD2; CDR3aa: CASSTSGGQETQYF; CDR3nt: TGTGCCAGCAGCACTAGCGGGGGGCAAGAGACCCAGTACTTC
v_gene: TRBV9; j_gene: TRBJ2-6; abundance: few; d_gene: NA; CDR3aa: CASSVGSAGANVLTF; CDR3nt: TGTGCCAGCAGCGTCGGCAGTGCTGGGGCCAACGTCCTGACTTTC